The 20 T cell receptor beta chains below come from one sample, sequenced in a study of neurological immune-mediated disorders. Each CDR3 protein gets one entry after TCRdb re-called the 5' RACE reads with MiXCR. The table has about 76,000 distinct CDR3 sequences, about 15% seen once. Source material: PBMCs. The receptors derive from a woman between 35 and 50 years old in good health.

This clonotype was seen repeatedly, ten times or more. The chain combines TRBV28 with TRBJ1-2; TRBD1 is a possible D gene (6 bases). Trimming pared 8 bases from V and 2 bases from J, leaving 9 bases between. Germline V gene lookup returns CDR1 MDHEN and CDR2 SYDVKM. The CDR3 consists of 12 residues. DNA for the CDR3: TGTGCCAGCGCGGACAGCAACTATGGCTACACCTTC. Amino acids: CASADSNYGYTF.

This clonotype was seen at least ten times. The chain has TRBV12-3 or TRBV12-4 and TRBJ1-2; D uncertain. The CDR3 loop spans 12 amino acids. Trimming removed 2 bases from V and 3 bases from J, with 4 bases in between. CDR3 nucleotide sequence: TGTGCCAGCAGTTTAAGAGACTATGGCTACACCTTC. As protein: CASSLRDYGYTF.

This clonotype was counted at least ten times. The chain uses TRBV27 and TRBJ1-1; tentative D call: TRBD1 (6 bases). The germline gives CDR1 MNHEY, CDR2 SMNVEV (reference sequence). The CDR3 has 12 amino acids. Deletions cut 5 bases from V and 7 bases from J, with 11 bases between. This CDR3 is CASSRGKNEAFF. CDR3 sequence (DNA): TGTGCCAGCAGTAGGGGGAAGAATGAAGCTTTCTTT.

Concerning this clonotype: One junction end does not reproduce the germline sequence, and a read error may be involved. The chain has TRBV6-2 or TRBV6-3 and TRBJ1-3, with 10 bases fitting TRBD1. The CDR3 covers 15 residues. CDR1 is MNHEY and CDR2 is SVGEGT in the germline V gene. In nucleotides, the CDR3 is TGTACCAGCGGCCCTGGGACAGGGGCTGGAAACACCATATATTTT. Its protein product is CTSGPGTGAGNTIYF.

The rearrangement uses TRBV5-6 and TRBJ2-4, with TRBD2 matching over 7 bases. Germline trimming cut 2 bases from V and 0 bases from J; bases unmatched to any gene: 5. Germline CDR1 is SGHDT and CDR2 is YYEEEE. This CDR3 is 16 amino acids long. The CDR3 DNA reads as TGTGCCAGCAGCTTCGGGGGGACCCTAGCCAAAAACATTCAGTACTTC. It translates to CASSFGGTLAKNIQYF.

The chain is built from TRBV18 and TRBJ2-5; 7 nucleotides agree with TRBD2. The CDR3 totals 15 residues. CDR1 is KGHSH, CDR2 LQKENI, per germline. Unmatched junction bases numbered 7, after V lost 5 bases and J lost 1 base. CDR3 sequence reads: CASSTSGETQETQYF. The DNA of the CDR3 is TGTGCCAGCTCAACCAGCGGGGAGACCCAAGAGACCCAGTACTTC. Filled out from reference TRBV18 and TRBJ2-5, the complete variable domain reads NAGVMQNPRHLVRRRGQEARLRCSPMKGHSHVYWYRQLPEEGLKFMVYLQKENIIDESGMPKERFSAEFPKEGPSILRIQQVVRGDSAAYFCASSTSGETQETQYFGPGTRLLVL.

The V and J genes are TRBV9 and TRBJ2-5; 9 nucleotides match TRBD1. This CDR3 has 15 amino acids. The V segment lost 4 bases and the J segment 7 bases; nucleotides outside the gene matches: 11. In germline, CDR1 is SGDLS, CDR2 YYNGEE. CDR3 residues: CASSSRDRAAGTQYF. CDR3 in DNA: TGTGCCAGCAGCTCCCGGGACAGGGCAGCGGGGACCCAGTACTTC.

This clonotype was found many times. The chain combines TRBV4-3 with TRBJ1-1; D is perhaps TRBD1 (6 bases). The V and J ends lost 3 bases and 7 bases respectively, with 12 bases between them. The CDR3 totals 13 residues. The germline V gene encodes CDR1 LGHNA and CDR2 YSLEER. CDR3 protein: CASSHLQGDEAFF. For the CDR3, the DNA is TGCGCCAGCAGCCACCTACAGGGTGATGAAGCTTTCTTT.

This clonotype was seen repeatedly, ten times or more. The chain links TRBV20-1 to TRBJ2-3; D tentatively fits TRBD1 or TRBD2 (5 bases each). Trimming removed 0 bases at V and 3 bases at J, with 7 bases between. The CDR3 loop spans 13 amino acids. Germline V CDR1 and CDR2: DFQATT, SNEGSKA (reference sequence). CDR3 in DNA: TGCAGTGCTAGAGATTGGGGGACAGATACGCAGTATTTT. It codes for CSARDWGTDTQYF.

V gene TRBV5-1 combines with J gene TRBJ2-5; the D is unclear. This CDR3 comprises 15 residues. Germline values: CDR1 SGHRS, CDR2 YFSETQ. Trimming removed 0 bases at V and 1 base at J, with 10 bases between. CDR3: CASSLDPRTQETQYF. CDR3 sequence (DNA): TGCGCCAGCAGCTTGGATCCAAGAACCCAAGAGACCCAGTACTTC. The full variable domain, in which reference TRBV5-1 and TRBJ2-5 provide the parts outside the CDR3, is KAGVTQTPRYLIKTRGQQVTLSCSPISGHRSVSWYQQTPGQGLQFLFEYFSETQRNKGNFPGRFSGRQFSNSRSEMNVSTLELGDSALYLCASSLDPRTQETQYFGPGTRLLVL.

The gene calls are TRBV9 and TRBJ2-3; 7 nucleotides align to TRBD2. Per germline, CDR1 SGDLS and CDR2 YYNGEE. Trimming removed 1 base from V and 1 base from J; junction bases left unmatched: 6. CDR3 size: 16 residues. The CDR3: CASSVRSGVGTDTQYF. CDR3 coding DNA: TGTGCCAGCAGCGTACGGAGCGGGGTTGGCACAGATACGCAGTATTTT.

The genes are TRBV2 and TRBJ2-2; D unclear. This CDR3 is 15 amino acids long. Germline V gives CDR1 SNHLY, CDR2 FYNNEI. The V end lost 6 bases, the J end lost 5 bases, and 16 bases lay between the germline ends. CDR3 in amino acids: CASSRGSYGTGELFF. The CDR3 DNA reads as TGTGCCAGCAGCCGAGGCTCATACGGGACCGGGGAGCTGTTTTTT.

This clonotype was found many times. The V call is TRBV29-1, the J call TRBJ1-2; D is ambiguous. Between the trimmed V and J ends, which lost 7 bases and 0 bases, there was a span of 12 bases. The CDR3 is 13 amino acids. Germline V gives CDR1 SQVTM, CDR2 ANQGSEA. Here the CDR3 reads CSAIGGTNYGYTF. In DNA form, the CDR3 reads TGCAGCGCCATAGGAGGGACTAACTATGGCTACACCTTC.

This clonotype was seen many times. The J gene is TRBJ2-7, the V gene TRBV6-2 or TRBV6-3; 8 bases fit TRBD1. CDR1 and CDR2 from the germline V gene are MNHEY and SVGEGT. Trimming cost V 8 bases and J 3 bases; bases outside gene matches: 6. The CDR3 extends over 13 amino acids. DNA of the CDR3: TGTGCCAGCGGACAGGGTCTCGGCTACGAGCAGTACGTC. This encodes CASGQGLGYEQYV.

Regarding this clonotype: This may stem from a read error, because a much larger clone lies one nucleotide away. The rearrangement links TRBV3-1 to TRBJ1-1; 7 positions match TRBD1. J gave up 7 bases and V 3 bases, and 8 bases lay outside the gene matches. CDR1 and CDR2 from the germline V gene are LGHDT and YNNKEL (reference sequence). The CDR3 is 14 amino acids. The CDR3 here is CASSHSQGSLEAFF. The DNA of the CDR3 is TGTGCCAGCAGCCACTCACAGGGGTCCCTTGAAGCTTTCTTT. Full variable domain (missing parts from reference TRBV3-1 and TRBJ1-1): DTAVSQTPKYLVTQMGNDKSIKCEQNLGHDTMYWYKQDSKKFLKIMFSYNNKELIINETVPNRFSPKSPDKAHLNLHINSLELGDSAVYFCASSHSQGSLEAFFGQGTRLTVV.

This clonotype has a count of ten or more. The V and J genes are TRBV12-3 or TRBV12-4 and TRBJ2-1; 8 bases agree with TRBD2. The V and J ends lost 8 bases and 0 bases, in that order; junction bases with no gene match: 6. The CDR3 runs 15 residues. The CDR3 protein is CASSRGGTSYNEQFF. The CDR3 nucleotides read TGTGCCAGCTCCCGGGGGGGGACCTCCTACAATGAGCAGTTCTTC.

This clonotype was seen at least ten times. This chain uses TRBV5-1 with TRBJ2-3, with 8 bases that match TRBD2. The CDR3 has 15 residues. With 3 bases clipped from V and 2 bases from J, the junction kept 5 bases outside the gene matches. Germline CDR1 SGHRS, CDR2 YFSETQ. CDR3: CASSYSGGATDTQYF. CDR3 nucleotides: TGCGCCAGCAGCTACTCCGGGGGGGCCACAGATACGCAGTATTTT.

This chain uses TRBV5-1 with TRBJ1-4; D is unresolved. CDR1 SGHRS and CDR2 YFSETQ come from the germline V gene. V lost 4 bases to trimming and J lost 10 bases, with 14 bases between them. This CDR3 has 13 residues. For the CDR3, the DNA is TGCGCCAGCAGCCCCCGCGGACCGGGAAAACTGTTTTTT. Translating gives CASSPRGPGKLFF.

As regards this clonotype: A much larger clone differs from this one at a single base, so this may be a read error. This sequence joins TRBV14 and TRBJ2-5; unclear D gene. Per the germline V gene, CDR1 is SGHDN and CDR2 is FVKESK. This CDR3 has 14 residues. The CDR3 coding sequence is TGTGCCAACAGCCAGGTGACACCCCGGGAGACCCAGTACTTC. Translation gives CANSQVTPRETQYF.

The rearrangement joins TRBV3-1 to TRBJ1-1; D is unclear. The CDR3 is made up of 15 amino acids. Germline assignment: CDR1 LGHDT and CDR2 YNNKEL (reference sequence). The germline V and J ends were trimmed by 2 bases and 3 bases, with 13 bases remaining between them. Written as DNA, the CDR3 is TGTGCCAGCAGCCAAAGGAACGGGTACGACACTGAAGCTTTCTTT. The encoded protein is CASSQRNGYDTEAFF.